The T cell receptor (beta chain) described here comes from a study of blood T cell repertoires in COVID-19. As for the study in general: Samples came from the United States, Italy and Spain, spanning acute and convalescent COVID-19.

The participants were between about 18 and 95 years old and came from about two dozen US areas. Cohorts were assigned according to the clinical history that participants reported. Recovered Cohort 3 donors showed two negative PCRs, clearance, or symptom resolution. Germline lookup yields CDR1 SNHLY and CDR2 FYNNEI. Trimming cost V 6 bases and J 0 bases; bases outside gene matches: 4. The CDR3 is 15 amino acids. The protocol was immunoSEQ multiplex PCR, while the TCRdb copy is restricted to in-frame clones and leaves out a portion. Among 270,000 or so clones, 84% were seen once, and the ten largest hold around 3.6%.

The rearrangement links TRBV2 to TRBJ2-3; TRBD2 agrees at 9 bases. The specimen sequenced was PBMCs or T cells enriched from blood (not recorded which). The TCR originated in a man aged 50-59 years who had recovered from COVID-19. The CDR3 DNA reads TGTGCCAGCAGGGGCGGGGGGGCCAGCACAGATACGCAGTATTTT. This gives the protein CASRGGGASTDTQYF.